Listed here are 30 T cell receptor beta chains from one sample, sequenced in a study of cytomegalovirus exposure and HLA in healthy donors. Amplification used 60 Vbeta primers and 13 Jbeta primers. TCRdb keeps only in-frame clones here, not all; method: immunoSEQ multiplex PCR. The sample holds about 98,000 clones, 70% to 80% seen once. Sequencing was performed on PBMCs. These receptors came from a young man in good health and CMV-seropositive.

The V call is TRBV7-9, the J call TRBJ1-3; D call uncertain. The ends were cut back, 4 bases at V and 0 bases at J, with 16 bases in the middle. Germline values: CDR1 SEHNR, CDR2 FQNEAQ (reference sequence). The CDR3 has 17 residues. CDR3 sequence reads: CASSSQTQWASGNTIYF. The CDR3, as DNA: TGTGCCAGCAGCTCCCAGACGCAATGGGCCTCTGGAAACACCATATATTTT.

This clone appeared a single time. This chain uses TRBV6-5 with TRBJ2-1, with TRBD2 matching 11 bases. V shed 7 bases and J 4 bases; nucleotides not matched to a gene: 6. Germline V gene sequence: CDR1 MNHEY, CDR2 SVGAGI. CDR3 size: 15 residues. The CDR3 nucleotides read TGTGCCAGCAAGCCTTCTAGCGGGGGGTACAATGAGCAGTTCTTC. It encodes CASKPSSGGYNEQFF.

This chain connects TRBV7-8 to TRBJ2-5; unclear D gene. The CDR3 totals 13 residues. Germline values: CDR1 SGHVS, CDR2 FQNEAQ. V gave up 3 bases and J gave up 4 bases, with 9 bases separating them. CDR3 amino acids: CASSLARLETQYF. The CDR3 DNA reads TGTGCCAGCAGCTTGGCTAGATTAGAGACCCAGTACTTC. The variable domain in full, completed from reference TRBV7-8 and TRBJ2-5, reads GAGVSQSPRYKVAKRGQDVALRCDPISGHVSLFWYQQALGQGPEFLTYFQNEAQLDKSGLPSDRFFAERPEGSVSTLKIQRTQQEDSAVYLCASSLARLETQYFGPGTRLLVL.

In the case of this clone: One junction end does not reproduce the germline sequence, and a read error may be involved. This sample includes further DNA sequences coding for the same CDR3. The J gene is TRBJ2-7, the V gene TRBV2; 12 bases match TRBD2. Germline CDR1 reads SNHLY; CDR2 reads FYNNEI. The CDR3 contains 17 residues. CDR3 residues: CASSSRLAGVLDYEQYF. In DNA, the CDR3 is TGTGCCAGCAGTAGTAGACTAGCGGGGGTCCTAGACTACGAGCAGTATTTC.

J is TRBJ1-4 and V is TRBV10-3, with 8 bases fitting TRBD1. Germline V CDR1 and CDR2: ENHRY, SYGVKD. J gave up 9 bases and V 4 bases, and 7 bases lay outside the gene matches. The CDR3 covers 14 residues. The CDR3 is CAISVDRGKKKLFF. Written as DNA, the CDR3 is TGTGCCATCAGTGTCGACAGGGGAAAGAAAAAACTGTTTTTT.

This chain links TRBV7-9 with TRBJ1-4; no firm D call. The V gene lost 3 bases and the J gene lost 7 bases, with 9 bases spanning the gap. The CDR3 has 13 amino acids. Per the germline V gene, CDR1 is SEHNR and CDR2 is FQNEAQ (reference sequence). CDR3 protein: CASSLDRGEKLFF. The CDR3 DNA reads TGTGCCAGCAGCTTGGACCGGGGTGAAAAACTGTTTTTT. Using reference TRBV7-9 and TRBJ1-4 for the parts outside the CDR3, the full variable domain is DTGVSQNPRHKITKRGQNVTFRCDPISEHNRLYWYRQTLGQGPEFLTYFQNEAQLEKSRLLSDRFSAERPKGSFSTLEIQRTEQGDSAMYLCASSLDRGEKLFFGSGTQLSVL.

V and J are TRBV28 and TRBJ2-1; no reliable D call. Germline V CDR1 and CDR2: MDHEN, SYDVKM. The CDR3 is 15 amino acids. V was trimmed by 4 bases and J by 0 bases, leaving 10 bases between them. DNA of the CDR3: TGTGCCAGCAGTTCCCTTGATAGCTCCTACAATGAGCAGTTCTTC. It yields the protein CASSSLDSSYNEQFF. The entire variable domain, with the rest obtained from reference TRBV28 and TRBJ2-1, is as follows: DVKVTQSSRYLVKRTGEKVFLECVQDMDHENMFWYRQDPGLGLRLIYFSYDVKMKEKGDIPEGYSVSREKKERFSLILESASTNQTSMYLCASSSLDSSYNEQFFGPGTRLTVL.

V gene TRBV5-1 combines with J gene TRBJ1-1; D perhaps matches TRBD1 (5 bases). This CDR3 contains 14 residues. CDR1 is SGHRS, CDR2 YFSETQ, per germline. The ends were cut back, 7 bases at V and 1 base at J, with 14 bases in the middle. CDR3 DNA sequence: TGCGCCAGCGGCCAGGGAGGGGCGAACACTGAAGCTTTCTTT. The encoded protein is CASGQGGANTEAFF.

The V and J genes are TRBV28 and TRBJ1-2; no clear D. Looked up from germline, CDR1 is MDHEN and CDR2 is SYDVKM. CDR3 length equals 12 residues. V lost 11 bases, J lost 3 bases, and 13 bases lay in between. CDR3 DNA: TGTGCCGGTCATCAGTCCGACTATGGCTACACCTTC. This gives the protein CAGHQSDYGYTF.

This clone came up a few times. The V gene is TRBV6-5, the J gene TRBJ2-6; 7 positions match TRBD1. This CDR3 has 16 residues. V lost 3 bases to trimming and J lost 0 bases; unmatched junction nucleotides: 2. Germline CDR1 reads MNHEY; CDR2 reads SVGAGI. The CDR3 loop is CASSYWDSSGANVLTF. The CDR3 nucleotides are TGTGCCAGCAGTTATTGGGACAGCTCTGGGGCCAACGTCCTGACTTTC.

The genes are TRBV6-1 and TRBJ2-7; a weak D match, TRBD1 (6 bases). Looked up from germline, CDR1 is MNHNS and CDR2 is SASEGT. The germline V and J ends were trimmed by 0 bases and 7 bases, with 7 bases remaining between them. This CDR3 contains 12 residues. The CDR3 nucleotides read TGTGCCAGCAGTGAAGCCAGGGGAGAGCAGTACTTC. Its translation: CASSEARGEQYF.

This clone was picked up a small number of times. The rearrangement uses TRBV5-4 and TRBJ2-7, with 7 bases that match TRBD1. J gave up 6 bases and V 3 bases, and 3 bases lay outside the gene matches. Looked up from germline, CDR1 is SGHNT and CDR2 is YYREEE (reference sequence). There are 12 residues in the CDR3. The CDR3 sequence is CASSYTGAEQYF. CDR3 sequence (DNA): TGTGCCAGCAGCTATACAGGGGCCGAGCAGTACTTC. Based on the CDR3 plus reference TRBV5-4 and TRBJ2-7, the full variable domain is ETGVTQSPTHLIKTRGQQVTLRCSSQSGHNTVSWYQQALGQGPQFIFQYYREEENGRGNFPPRFSGLQFPNYSSELNVNALELDDSALYLCASSYTGAEQYFGPGTRLTVT.

The chain couples TRBV10-2 to TRBJ2-7; D ambiguous. The CDR3 is 12 residues long. Germline CDR1 WSHSY, CDR2 SAAADI. With 3 bases removed from V and 5 bases from J, the gap between germline ends came to 8 bases. This chain's CDR3 is CASSDLGDEQYF. CDR3 sequence (DNA): TGCGCCAGCAGTGACTTAGGAGACGAGCAGTACTTC.

The CDR3 is CAISDAVGRSGNTIYF. In DNA form, the CDR3 reads TGTGCCATCAGTGATGCTGTGGGGCGCTCTGGAAACACCATATATTTT. The chain carries TRBV10-3 and TRBJ1-3; TRBD1 is a possible D gene (5 bases). V lost 3 bases and J lost 0, with 12 bases in between. Germline CDR1 and CDR2: ENHRY and SYGVKD. This CDR3 contains 16 residues.

The chain recombines TRBV6-6 with TRBJ2-1; 8 nucleotides align to TRBD1. The germline gives CDR1 MNHNY, CDR2 SVGAGI (reference sequence). The CDR3 has 15 amino acids. After removal of 5 bases from V and 8 bases from J, the junction contained 11 bases not matched to a gene. This CDR3 reads CASSHRTGTGDEQFF. Here the CDR3 DNA reads TGTGCCAGCAGTCACCGGACAGGGACGGGCGATGAGCAGTTCTTC.

CDR3 coding DNA: TGTGCCAGCAGAGCCCAGTGGAGGGAGACCCAGTACTTC. Translating it yields CASRAQWRETQYF. V gene TRBV2 combines with J gene TRBJ2-5, with D possibly being TRBD2 (5 bases). Germline V gene sequence: CDR1 SNHLY, CDR2 FYNNEI. V lost 6 bases and J 5 bases, leaving 13 bases between the germline ends. The CDR3 spans 13 residues.

This clone was recorded once. The chain is built from TRBV21-1 and TRBJ2-7; the table gives TRBD1 as D, unverified against the DNA. TRBV21-1 is a known pseudogene. The CDR3 is 12 residues long. The CDR3 loop is CASSKAPQGSNF. CDR3 DNA: TGTGCCAGCAGCAAAGCCCCGCAGGGTTCAAACTTC.

This chain links TRBV30 with TRBJ2-7; D is unclear. Germline V lookup: CDR1 GTSNPN, CDR2 SVGIG (reference sequence). CDR3 length: 12 amino acids. Between the trimmed V and J ends, which lost 2 bases and 5 bases, there was a span of 10 bases. The CDR3 region is CAWSYVSHEQYF. The DNA of the CDR3 is TGTGCCTGGAGTTATGTTTCCCACGAGCAGTACTTC. The full variable domain, with the rest looked up from reference TRBV30 and TRBJ2-7, is SQTIHQWPATLVQPVGSPLSLECTVEGTSNPNLYWYRQAAGRGLQLLFYSVGIGQISSEVPQNLSASRPQDRQFILSSKKLLLSDSGFYLCAWSYVSHEQYFGPGTRLTVT.

CDR3 in DNA: TGTGCCAGCAGCGTAGCGGCAGGCCAAGAGACCCAGTACTTC. It specifies CASSVAAGQETQYF. The rearrangement links TRBV9 to TRBJ2-5, with D hard to call. This CDR3 comprises 14 residues. V lost 0 bases and J lost 1, with 7 bases in between. Per germline, CDR1 SGDLS and CDR2 YYNGEE. The full variable domain, its missing parts supplied by reference TRBV9 and TRBJ2-5, is DSGVTQTPKHLITATGQRVTLRCSPRSGDLSVYWYQQSLDQGLQFLIQYYNGEERAKGNILERFSAQQFPDLHSELNLSSLELGDSALYFCASSVAAGQETQYFGPGTRLLVL.

This chain uses TRBV27 with TRBJ2-7; 10 nucleotides line up with TRBD2. CDR3 length equals 21 residues. Trimming removed 1 base from V and 2 bases from J; junction bases left unmatched: 20. CDR1 is MNHEY, CDR2 SMNVEV, per germline (reference sequence). As DNA, the CDR3 is TGTGCCAGCAGTTTATTATTCCCCAAGTTAGCGGGGGGCCATTGGGCCTACGAGCAGTACTTC. This translates into CASSLLFPKLAGGHWAYEQYF.

V is TRBV9 and J is TRBJ2-1; weak D call: TRBD2 (5 bases). This CDR3 is 14 amino acids long. From germline, CDR1 is SGDLS and CDR2 YYNGEE. V was pared by 1 base and J by 6 bases, with 11 bases between. The CDR3 coding sequence is TGTGCCAGCAGCGTACTAGCCCTTCCCAATGAGCAGTTCTTC. It specifies CASSVLALPNEQFF.

This sequence joins TRBV6-6 and TRBJ1-5, with D tentatively TRBD1 (6 bases). The V gene's germline CDR1 is MNHNY and CDR2 SVGAGI (reference sequence). This CDR3 has 14 residues. V lost 2 bases, J lost 5 bases, and 10 bases lay in between. The CDR3 coding sequence is TGTGCCAGCAGTTACAACAGGGAGTATCAGCCCCAGCATTTT. Protein: CASSYNREYQPQHF.

The chain combines TRBV11-3 with TRBJ2-3, with 8 positions matching TRBD2. Unmatched junction bases numbered 4, after V lost 1 base and J lost 4 bases. This CDR3 comprises 15 residues. Germline V CDR1 and CDR2: SGHNT, YENEEA. The CDR3 loop reads CASSLAGGPSDTQYF. For the CDR3, the DNA is TGTGCCAGCAGCTTAGCGGGGGGGCCTTCAGATACGCAGTATTTT.

The chain recombines TRBV30 with TRBJ2-7, with 7 nucleotides matching TRBD1. Germline lookup yields CDR1 GTSNPN and CDR2 SVGIG (reference sequence). The CDR3 covers 14 residues. The ends lost 5 bases at V and 2 bases at J; junction bases unmatched: 9. The CDR3 DNA follows: TGTGCCTGGGTCCCGGGACAGATCCCCTACGAGCAGTACTTC. It is translated as CAWVPGQIPYEQYF.

This clone has more than one count but fewer than ten. This chain links TRBV9 with TRBJ1-2, with D possibly being TRBD1 (5 bases). The CDR3 is made up of 15 amino acids. Germline assignment: CDR1 SGDLS and CDR2 YYNGEE. With 4 bases removed from V and 4 bases from J, the gap between germline ends came to 17 bases. The CDR3 nucleotides read TGTGCCAGCAGCTCTGGGGCCGCGGGGGGCTATGGCTACACCTTC. This codes for CASSSGAAGGYGYTF. Full variable domain (remainder filled in from reference TRBV9 and TRBJ1-2): DSGVTQTPKHLITATGQRVTLRCSPRSGDLSVYWYQQSLDQGLQFLIQYYNGEERAKGNILERFSAQQFPDLHSELNLSSLELGDSALYFCASSSGAAGGYGYTFGSGTRLTVV.

The V gene is TRBV21-1, the J gene TRBJ1-5; TRBD1 is the table's D call, not checked against the DNA. TRBV21-1 is a pseudogene. There are 14 residues in the CDR3. CDR3 DNA: TGTGCCAGCAGCAACAACAGTGGCAATCAGCCCCAGCATTTT. This codes for CASSNNSGNQPQHF.

The chain carries TRBV2 and TRBJ2-6; tentative D call: TRBD2 (6 bases). Trimming left V 3 bases short and J 1 base short, with 7 bases between. The CDR3 length is 15 residues. Germline CDR1 and CDR2: SNHLY and FYNNEI. The CDR3 DNA reads as TGTGCCAGCAGTGAGAGCGGGTCTGGGGCCAACGTCCTGACTTTC. Translated: CASSESGSGANVLTF. Combining the CDR3 with reference TRBV2 and TRBJ2-6 gives the whole variable domain EPEVTQTPSHQVTQMGQEVILRCVPISNHLYFYWYRQILGQKVEFLVSFYNNEISEKSEIFDDQFSVERPDGSNFTLKIRSTKLEDSAMYFCASSESGSGANVLTFGAGSRLTVL.

The rearrangement uses TRBV2 and TRBJ1-1; unclear D gene. Per the germline V gene, CDR1 is SNHLY and CDR2 is FYNNEI. V lost 3 bases, J lost 5 bases, and 13 bases lay in between. The CDR3 has 14 residues. CDR3 sequence: CASSEVEGRTEAFF. The CDR3 coding sequence is TGTGCCAGCAGTGAGGTAGAGGGTAGAACTGAAGCTTTCTTT.

The chain combines TRBV2 with TRBJ1-4, with D tentatively TRBD1 (5 bases). The CDR3 has 14 residues. The V end lost 8 bases, the J end lost 8 bases, and 18 bases lay between the germline ends. Germline V gene data show CDR1 as SNHLY and CDR2 as FYNNEI. CDR3 amino acids: CASLGGVWSEKLFF. The CDR3 nucleotides are TGTGCCAGCCTGGGGGGGGTATGGTCCGAAAAACTGTTTTTT.

This chain joins TRBV10-3 and TRBJ1-1; TRBD1 might be the D (5 bases). Germline lookup yields CDR1 ENHRY and CDR2 SYGVKD. This CDR3 is built from 12 residues. V dropped 3 bases and J dropped 6 bases, with 8 bases sitting between them. CDR3 nucleotides: TGTGCCATCAGTGACAGGGTAGCTGAAGCTTTCTTT. This sequence encodes CAISDRVAEAFF.